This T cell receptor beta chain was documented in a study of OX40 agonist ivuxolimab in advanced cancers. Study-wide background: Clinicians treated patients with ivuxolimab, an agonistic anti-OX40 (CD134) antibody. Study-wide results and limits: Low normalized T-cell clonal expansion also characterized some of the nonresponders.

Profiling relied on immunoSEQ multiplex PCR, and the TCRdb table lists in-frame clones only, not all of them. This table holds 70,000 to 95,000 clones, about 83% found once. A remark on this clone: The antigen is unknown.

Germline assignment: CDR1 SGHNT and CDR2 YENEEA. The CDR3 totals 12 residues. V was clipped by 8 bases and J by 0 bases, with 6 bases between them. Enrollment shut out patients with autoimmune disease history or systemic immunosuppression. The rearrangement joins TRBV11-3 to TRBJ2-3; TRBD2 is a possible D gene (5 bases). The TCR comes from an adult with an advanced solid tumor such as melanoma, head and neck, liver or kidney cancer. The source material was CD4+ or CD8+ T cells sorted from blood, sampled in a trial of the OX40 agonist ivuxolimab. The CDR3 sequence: CASRLSTDTQYF. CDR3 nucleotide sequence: TGTGCCAGCCGACTAAGCACAGATACGCAGTATTTT.